This TCR beta chain was obtained from a study of blood T cell repertoires in COVID-19. Study details: Some COVID-19 samples were acute and others convalescent; all came from the United States, Italy and Spain.

Authors' data handling: Amplified reference gene primers provided the basis for estimating nucleated cell counts. The repertoire was sequenced with immunoSEQ multiplex PCR; TCRdb's copy has only in-frame clones and lacks some. For V, J and clone size, that table is used; D and trimming come from the DNA. The repertoire consists of about 140,000 clones, with 80% to 85% occurring once and the leading ten covering under 7%. This CDR3 has 15 amino acids. V dropped 5 bases and J dropped 2; count of bases not matched to a gene: 8. CDR1 is LNHDA, CDR2 SQIVND, per germline (reference sequence). Assignments of participants to cohorts depended upon their own reported clinical history.

The sample comprised PBMCs or T cells enriched from blood (not recorded which). The receptor comes from a man aged 35-49 years with acute COVID-19. The chain is built from TRBV19 and TRBJ1-2, with 7 bases matching TRBD1. CDR3 sequence: CASSVWDSTNYGYTF. DNA for the CDR3: TGTGCCAGTAGTGTTTGGGACAGCACCAACTATGGCTACACCTTC.